Listed here is a single T cell receptor (beta chain). Its target is unknown. The data derive from a study of a mutant IDH1 vaccine in newly diagnosed glioma. Study details: First vaccine doses came 4-6 weeks after radiotherapy alone, or with temozolomide cycles. Treated patients, about 60% male and around 40% female, averaged 40.4 years of age.

Losses at the gene ends were 1 base for V and 1 base for J; bases not matched to a gene: 1. CDR3 length: 15 amino acids. CDR1 is MGHRA, CDR2 YSYEKL, per germline. Time point given: week 5, during vaccination. One vaccine dose held 300 ug of mutant IDH1 20-mer peptide and came with topical imiquimod. Produced via immunoSEQ multiplex PCR; TCRdb's table is partial and in-frame only. The repertoire has about 40,000 clones, just over 90% of them found once; the top ten carry roughly 2.6%. The sequence came from a man aged 50-59 years with glioma. The chain combines TRBV4-1 with TRBJ2-7; 10 nucleotides agree with TRBD1. Sequences were derived from PBMCs, sampled from a glioma patient whose treatment included an IDH1 peptide vaccine. The CDR3 sequence is CASSQGGQGSYEQYF. The CDR3 DNA is TGCGCCAGCAGCCAAGGGGGACAGGGGTCCTACGAGCAGTACTTC.